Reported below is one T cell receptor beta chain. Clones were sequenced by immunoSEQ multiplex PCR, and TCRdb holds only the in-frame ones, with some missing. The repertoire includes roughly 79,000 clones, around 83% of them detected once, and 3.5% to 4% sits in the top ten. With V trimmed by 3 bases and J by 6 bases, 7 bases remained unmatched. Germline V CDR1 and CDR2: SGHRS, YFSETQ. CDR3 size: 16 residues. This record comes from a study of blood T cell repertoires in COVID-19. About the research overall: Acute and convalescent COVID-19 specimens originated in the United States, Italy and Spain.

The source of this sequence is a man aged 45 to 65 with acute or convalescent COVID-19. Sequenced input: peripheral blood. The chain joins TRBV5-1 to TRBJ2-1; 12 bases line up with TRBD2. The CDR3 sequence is CASSSQLAGGSNEQFF. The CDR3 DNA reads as TGCGCCAGCAGCTCCCAACTAGCGGGGGGTTCCAATGAGCAGTTCTTC.